Reported below is one T cell receptor (beta chain). Sequencing used immunoSEQ multiplex PCR; TCRdb keeps in-frame clones, though not all of them. The sample contains roughly 45,000 clones, about 92% of which appear only once. The sample originates from a study of control samples from healthy donors and cancer patients. The germline V gene has CDR1 SEHNR and CDR2 FQNEAQ (reference sequence). Trimming took 3 bases from V and 2 from J, leaving 11 bases between them. The CDR3 covers 15 residues. The genes are TRBV7-9 and TRBJ1-3; no clear D gene. This TCR was recovered from a man aged 30 to 39 with colorectal cancer. Sequencing used PBMCs. The CDR3 nucleotides read TGTGCCAGCAGCTTGACCGCGGGAACTGGAAACACCATATATTTT. It yields the protein CASSLTAGTGNTIYF.